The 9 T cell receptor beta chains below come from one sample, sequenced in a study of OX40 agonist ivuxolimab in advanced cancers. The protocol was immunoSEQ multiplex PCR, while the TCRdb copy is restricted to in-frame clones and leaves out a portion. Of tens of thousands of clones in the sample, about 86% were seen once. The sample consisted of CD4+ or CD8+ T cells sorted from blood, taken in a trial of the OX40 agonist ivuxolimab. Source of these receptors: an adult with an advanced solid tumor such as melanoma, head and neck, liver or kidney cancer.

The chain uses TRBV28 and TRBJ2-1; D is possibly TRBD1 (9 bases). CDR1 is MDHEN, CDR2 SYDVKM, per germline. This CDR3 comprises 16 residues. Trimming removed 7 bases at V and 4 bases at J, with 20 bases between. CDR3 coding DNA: TGTGCCAGCACCCCGGGAGGGGACAGGGATTACAATGAGCAGTTCTTC. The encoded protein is CASTPGGDRDYNEQFF.

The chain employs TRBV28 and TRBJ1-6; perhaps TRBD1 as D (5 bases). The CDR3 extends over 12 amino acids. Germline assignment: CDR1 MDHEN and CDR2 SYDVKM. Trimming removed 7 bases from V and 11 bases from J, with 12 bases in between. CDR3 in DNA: TGTGCCAGCACCGTAGGGGAGGCACCCCTCCACTTT. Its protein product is CASTVGEAPLHF.

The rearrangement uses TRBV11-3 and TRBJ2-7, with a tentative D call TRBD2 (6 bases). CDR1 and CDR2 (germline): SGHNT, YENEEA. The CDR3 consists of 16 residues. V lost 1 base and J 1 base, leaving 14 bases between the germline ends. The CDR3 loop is CASSLVLPGESYEQYF. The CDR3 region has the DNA TGTGCCAGCAGCTTAGTCCTTCCGGGAGAGTCCTACGAGCAGTACTTC.

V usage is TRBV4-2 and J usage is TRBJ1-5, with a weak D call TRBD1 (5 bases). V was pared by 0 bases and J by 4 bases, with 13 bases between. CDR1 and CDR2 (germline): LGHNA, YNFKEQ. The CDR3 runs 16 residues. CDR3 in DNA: TGTGCCAGCAGCCAAGAGGCCGGGAACAGGAATCAGCCCCAGCATTTT. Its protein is CASSQEAGNRNQPQHF.

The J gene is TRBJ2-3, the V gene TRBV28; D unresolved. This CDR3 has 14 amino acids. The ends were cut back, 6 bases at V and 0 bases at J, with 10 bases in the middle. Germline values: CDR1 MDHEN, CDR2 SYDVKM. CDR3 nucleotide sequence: TGTGCCAGCAGGGCCGGCACCAGCACAGATACGCAGTATTTT. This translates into CASRAGTSTDTQYF.

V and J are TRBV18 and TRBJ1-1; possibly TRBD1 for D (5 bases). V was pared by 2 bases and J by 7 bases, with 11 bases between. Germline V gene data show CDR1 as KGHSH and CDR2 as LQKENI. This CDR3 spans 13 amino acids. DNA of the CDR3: TGTGCCAGCTCACCAAGGGACGAGGGTGAAGCTTTCTTT. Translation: CASSPRDEGEAFF.

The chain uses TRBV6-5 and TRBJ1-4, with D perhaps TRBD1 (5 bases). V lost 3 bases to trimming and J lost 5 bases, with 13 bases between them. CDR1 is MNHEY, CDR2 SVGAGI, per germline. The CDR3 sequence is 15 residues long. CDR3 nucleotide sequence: TGTGCCAGCAGTTATGGCGGGACGGGAAATGAAAAACTGTTTTTT. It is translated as CASSYGGTGNEKLFF.

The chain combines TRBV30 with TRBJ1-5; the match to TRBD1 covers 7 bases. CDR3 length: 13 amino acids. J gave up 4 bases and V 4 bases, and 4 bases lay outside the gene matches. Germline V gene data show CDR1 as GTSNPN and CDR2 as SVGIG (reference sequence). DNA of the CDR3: TGTGCCTGGACCGGGACAGAGAATCAGCCCCAGCATTTT. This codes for CAWTGTENQPQHF.

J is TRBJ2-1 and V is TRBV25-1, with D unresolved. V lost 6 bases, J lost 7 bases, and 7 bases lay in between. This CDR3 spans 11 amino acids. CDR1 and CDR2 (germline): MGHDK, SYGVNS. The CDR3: CASSTVNEQFF. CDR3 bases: TGTGCCAGCAGCACAGTAAATGAGCAGTTCTTC.